This T cell receptor (beta chain) was documented in a study of control samples from healthy donors and cancer patients. The CDR3 runs to 16 residues. Trimming took off 2 bases at V and 2 bases at J, with 13 bases between the two ends. Germline V gene lookup returns CDR1 MNHNS and CDR2 SASEGT. The protocol was immunoSEQ multiplex PCR, while the TCRdb copy is restricted to in-frame clones and leaves out a portion. The sample has 100,000 to 150,000 clones; around nine tenths are singletons. The chain has TRBV6-1 and TRBJ2-1; tentative D call: TRBD1 (5 bases). The receptor was isolated from a man aged 25-45 years in good health. Sequenced input: blood. The CDR3 coding sequence is TGTGCCAGCAGTGAACAAAGGGGAACTACCTACAATGAGCAGTTCTTC. Protein sequence: CASSEQRGTTYNEQFF.